Here is one TCR beta chain with its context. The antigen remains undetermined. The assay was immunoSEQ multiplex PCR, and TCRdb's table has in-frame clones only and misses some. Here the sample spans some 110,000 clones, roughly nine tenths being singletons. CD4+CD25+CD127- Tregs, CD4+CD25- non-Tregs, CD4 and CD8 cells were sorted. This sample was included in a study of Tregs in tolerant kidney transplant recipients. Study observations and caveats: Biological reproducibility was not directly addressed, but technical replication error appeared minimal. The small number of patients limits these findings pending further validation.

This CDR3 contains 14 residues. Germline V gene sequence: CDR1 LNHDA, CDR2 SQIVND (reference sequence). V was pared by 6 bases and J by 1 base, with 12 bases between. V gene TRBV19 combines with J gene TRBJ1-1; tentatively, D is TRBD1 (5 bases). The source of this sequence is a human donor in good health. The sequenced sample was CD4+ T cells from blood. The CDR3 DNA follows: TGTGCCAGTAGGCCCCAAGGGGAGAACACTGAAGCTTTCTTT. This translates into CASRPQGENTEAFF.